This T cell receptor beta chain originates from a study of cytomegalovirus exposure and HLA in healthy donors. Vbeta (60) and Jbeta (13) primers were used in the PCR. Some clones are missing from TCRdb's copy, which holds only in-frame ones; the method was immunoSEQ multiplex PCR. This sample has about 130,000 clones; over 75% occur once, and the top ten carry 3% to 4%. Germline values: CDR1 SGHTA, CDR2 FQGNSA. V lost 2 bases and J lost 3; bases outside the gene matches: 16. The CDR3 consists of 18 residues. This clonotype was sampled from a man between 18 and 35 years old in good health and CMV-seropositive. The sample comprised PBMCs. The chain is built from TRBV7-2 and TRBJ2-7, with 7 bases fitting TRBD2. The CDR3 DNA follows: TGTGCCAGCAGCTTACGTGCGGCGGGACTAAGGGGTAACTACGAGCAGTACTTC. As protein: CASSLRAAGLRGNYEQYF.